This T cell receptor beta chain was obtained from a study of T-cell reconstitution after alpha-beta-depleted transplantation in children. A library of TCRbeta sequences, prepared with unique molecular identifiers, was generated. TCRdb processed the PCR reads anew with MiXCR; each CDR3 protein has one entry. In the table there are some 280,000 distinct CDR3 sequences, approximately 9.6% of which are singletons. Per germline, CDR1 SGHAT and CDR2 FQNNGV. There are 16 residues in the CDR3. Trimming took 0 bases from V and 4 from J, leaving 13 bases between them. In this sample, this clonotype turned up a few times.

This TCR was sampled from a human donor who donated a stem cell graft to a child with SCID. This sequence joins TRBV11-2 and TRBJ2-1; D gene ambiguous. Sequenced here: PBMCs from the stem cell graft donor, sampled from the stem cell graft. CDR3 bases: TGTGCCAGCAGCTTAGATCAGGACCAGTTATACAATGAGCAGTTCTTC. Translation: CASSLDQDQLYNEQFF.